This TCR beta chain emerged from a study of tumor and adjacent non-tumor tissue in lung cancer. The overall study: The cohort had about a dozen adenocarcinoma, a couple of squamous cell and 1 small cell patients. Some 3.9 million productive TCRbeta reads were obtained per sample on average.

Germline CDR1 and CDR2: MNHNS and SASEGT. The CDR3 spans 15 residues. Trimming took 6 bases from V and 4 from J, leaving 16 bases between them. Notes on this clonotype: Its antigen is unknown.

A modified ARM-PCR protocol with three rounds of nested PCR amplified TCRbeta. TCRdb reprocessed the multiplex PCR reads with MiXCR, giving one entry per CDR3 protein. The sample lists about 140,000 distinct CDR3 sequences; around 61% were seen once. This sample's RNA came from whole unsorted tissue. Donors were chemotherapy-naive, newly diagnosed lung cancer surgical patients in China, August–late 2014. Study-wide findings and caveats: TCR diversity was significantly greater in tumor than normal lung tissue.

This receptor was taken from a man in his sixties with small cell lung cancer. This chain connects TRBV6-1 to TRBJ1-5, with a weak D call TRBD1 (5 bases). Sequencing was carried out using lung tumor tissue. CDR3 nucleotides: TGTGCCAGCAGAGTCCCTACGGGGGGAAATCAGCCCCAGCATTTT. It translates to CASRVPTGGNQPQHF.